This is a list of T cell receptor beta chains from one sample in a study of blood T cells in healthy people across ages. TCRdb called the 5' RACE reads again in MiXCR, with one record for every CDR3 protein. The data contain approximately 810,000 distinct CDR3 sequences, roughly 40% of them singletons. The sample was blood. The receptors originated from a man aged 18 to 30 in good health. Each CDR3 is given with its conserved first and last residue. The D gene is left open where the match is weak. Size tells how often a clone was seen (once, few, many) or the class of an expanded clone, and some rows leave it out.

V gene	J gene	clone size	D gene	CDR3 DNA	CDR3 protein
TRBV25-1	TRBJ2-4	.	.	TGTGCCAGCAGCGAGTGGACGAAAAACATTCAGTACTTC	CASSEWTKNIQYF
TRBV6-2/TRBV6-3	TRBJ1-6	few	TRBD1	TGTGCCAGCAGACGGGACAGGGCTCGGAATTCACCCCTCCACTTT	CASRRDRARNSPLHF
TRBV20-1	TRBJ2-1	many	.	TGCAGTGCTAGAGTAGGTGTCGGATCCTACAATGAGCAGTTCTTC	CSARVGVGSYNEQFF
TRBV5-1	TRBJ2-1	.	.	TGCGCCAGCAGCCCGGTGGGAGTCGGCGAACAGCCGCTGGAGCAGTTCTTC	CASSPVGVGEQPLEQFF
TRBV4-3	TRBJ2-7	.	.	TGCGCCAGCAGCCACAGGGGCGGGGATGAGCAGTACTTC	CASSHRGGDEQYF
TRBV29-1	TRBJ2-1	.	TRBD1	TGCAGCGGGACAGGGGGTAAGCTGAATGAGCAGTTCTTC	CSGTGGKLNEQFF
TRBV2	TRBJ2-7	few	.	TGTGCCAGCAGGGAATACAGCTCCTACGAGCAGTACTTC	CASREYSSYEQYF
TRBV4-2	TRBJ1-2	few	.	TGTGCCAGCAGCCAAGAAAGGGAGGATGACTATGGCTACACCTTC	CASSQEREDDYGYTF
TRBV15	TRBJ2-1	few	TRBD2	TGTGCCACCAGCAGCCCGACTAGCGGGAGGTTCAATGAGCAGTTCTTC	CATSSPTSGRFNEQFF
TRBV5-1	TRBJ1-5	few	.	TGCGCCAGCAGCTTGGTGGGGTTGCAGCCCCAGCATTTT	CASSLVGLQPQHF
TRBV12-3/TRBV12-4	TRBJ1-5	few	.	TGTGCCAGCAGCCCAATGAATCAGCCCCAGCATTTT	CASSPMNQPQHF
TRBV28	TRBJ1-5	few	.	TGTGCCAGCAGTTTTCTAGTGGGGCCAGGGGGCAATCAGCCCCAGCATTTT	CASSFLVGPGGNQPQHF
TRBV6-2/TRBV6-3	TRBJ2-1	.	TRBD2	TGTGCCAGCAGTCCTCCGGCTAGCGGGGGATACAATGAGCAGTTCTTC	CASSPPASGGYNEQFF
TRBV5-5	TRBJ2-6	few	.	TGTGCCAGCACTCCTCTCTCTGGGGCCAACGTCCTGACTTTC	CASTPLSGANVLTF
TRBV6-5	TRBJ1-5	.	TRBD1	TGTGCCAGCAGTAGGGACAGGGGCAATCAGCCCCAGCATTTT	CASSRDRGNQPQHF
TRBV5-5	TRBJ2-1	.	TRBD2	TGTGTCAGCAGCAAACTAGCGAATGAGCAGTTCTTC	CVSSKLANEQFF
TRBV13	TRBJ1-2	few	TRBD1	TGTGCCAGCAGCTTAGAGGGGGCACAGGGCTACACCTTC	CASSLEGAQGYTF
TRBV7-9	TRBJ2-3	.	TRBD1	TGTGCCAGCAGCTCCGGACAGGTCGATACGCAGTATTTT	CASSSGQVDTQYF
TRBV6-6	TRBJ2-7	.	.	TGTGCCAGCAGCGAGCAGTACTCCTACAATGAGCAGTACTTC	CASSEQYSYNEQYF
TRBV4-2	TRBJ2-5	.	.	TGTGCCAGCAGCCAGGATCAGGGGTCGGGGACCCAGTACTTC	CASSQDQGSGTQYF
TRBV20-1	TRBJ1-5	.	.	TGCAGTGCTAGAGATCGAAGGACAGGCAATCAGCCCCAGCATTTT	CSARDRRTGNQPQHF
TRBV28	TRBJ2-1	.	.	TGTGCCAGCACCTTAAAGGGGGGGAATGAGCAGTTCTTC	CASTLKGGNEQFF
TRBV20-1	TRBJ2-1	many	TRBD2	TGCAGTGCTGTTTTGTCGGGGGGAAACAATGAGCAGTTCTTC	CSAVLSGGNNEQFF
TRBV19	TRBJ2-7	.	.	TGTGCCAGTAGCATGGGTCCTACCTACGAGCAGTACTTC	CASSMGPTYEQYF
TRBV25-1	TRBJ2-3	few	.	TGTGCCAGCAGTGAACGGTTAGCGGCAAGCACAGATACGCAGTATTTT	CASSERLAASTDTQYF
TRBV9	TRBJ2-7	many	.	TGTGCCAGCAGCCCCTGGATGGCCTCCTACGAGCAGTACTTC	CASSPWMASYEQYF
TRBV20-1	TRBJ1-6	.	TRBD1	TGCAGTGCTAGAACCGACAGGGGGAGAGGGCCCCTCCACTTT	CSARTDRGRGPLHF
TRBV7-2	TRBJ1-3	few	.	TGTGCCAGCAGCTCCACCCGGACACAAGGAAACACCATATATTTT	CASSSTRTQGNTIYF
TRBV5-1	TRBJ2-4	many	.	TGCGCCAGCAGCTACTCAGGGGAGGGCATTCAGTACTTC	CASSYSGEGIQYF